This TCR beta chain was identified in a study of cytomegalovirus exposure and HLA in healthy donors (dated by TCRdb to the late 2010s). Turning to the overall study: In an earlier analysis of 587 of the donors, less than 350 Gb of sequence data and 90 million to 120 million unique TCR beta sequences from 180 million or so T cells were reported. Roughly 5 DR-DQ haplotypes were handled as single units for association and clustering, since linkage in the cohort was strong. The later analysis used no new phenotypic data to find candidate immune exposures, relying instead on TCR beta sequences and their occurrence across donors. All discovery cohort repertoires had been generated using a single sequencing platform. The study was designed to test whether signatures of past pathogen exposure could be identified by cataloging public T cell receptors. Using immunosequencing, the study profiled T cell repertoires from 500 to 800 subjects and related those repertoires to cytomegalovirus serostatus. The genetic ancestry cluster associated with self-reported Caucasian donors included 81% of the roughly 400 genotyped donors. High-throughput TCR immunosequencing, statistical association of individual TCRs with disease status, and machine learning were combined to predict cytomegalovirus infection status. The number of typed donors differed by locus: about 620-640 for A, B, C, DRB1 and DQB1; approximately 520 for DQA1; around 580 for DPA1; and 400 to 480 for DPB1. A separate validation cohort of some 130 different subjects was used in addition to the 666-subject first cohort. Genome-wide SNP genotypes for about three fifths of the 666 donors were used in a later genetic analysis, which treated that subset as a discovery cohort. HLA typing included class I and class II loci at four-digit resolution. Donor age, sex, ethnicity and CMV serostatus were compiled alongside the repertoire data. To decide whether each TCR beta V gene segment behaved as functional or pseudogenic, an earlier analysis of approximately 600 of the donors relied on high-throughput TCR beta sequencing. On average, around 230,000 unique TCR beta nucleotide sequences were sequenced per donor among about 400 genotyped donors of the cohort, with 15% to 20% of those sequences being non-productive. A later analysis re-examined previously published TCR beta repertoires from several hundred donors and added high-resolution HLA genotyping to investigate patterns of TCR occurrence. About 320 gigabases of sequencing data and around 87 million unique TCR sequences were included in an early release covering about 700 HLA-typed donors. Summary of the overall study and its limitations: According to a later analysis, most CMV-associated TCR beta chains appeared to be HLA-restricted, and the HLA associations seemed to be driven largely by CMV exposure. A further reported finding was that TCR beta sequences accurately predicted the HLA-A and HLA-B alleles for most subjects in the first cohort. In a later analysis, the rate of TCR association differed among HLA loci, with DRB1 alleles having the most associated TCRs and HLA-C alleles having the fewest. The classifier was reported to diagnose cytomegalovirus status with high specificity and sensitivity in both the original cohort and the validation cohort. A total of 150 to 200 TCR beta chains were listed by the study as associated with cytomegalovirus. In an earlier analysis of about 550 of the donors, most TCR beta V segments were observed in productive rearrangements about 90% or about 30% of the time, broadly matching IMGT annotations. A cluster of highly shared sequence variants was judged likely to be a technical artifact of the sequencing pipeline. Sequencing depth was assumed to be roughly uniform across donors in the presence/absence analyses, though that assumption may not hold. At a false discovery rate of 0.05, a later analysis linked some 18,000 TCR beta sequences to specific HLA alleles. Some IMGT-functional V segments, including TRBV6-2 and TRBV6-3, could not be told apart with the 87-base-pair reads, so those segments were excluded. Seventeen rarely observed V segments, including chromosome 9 orphons, were excluded from the earlier analysis of about 500 of the donors because counts were too low. Three of the identified cytomegalovirus-associated TCR beta chains were confirmed in vitro to be specific for cytomegalovirus antigens. In a later genetic analysis, a missense DCLRE1C variant was associated with V-gene and J-gene trimming of TCR beta chains, and the association was replicated in an independent cohort. Most TCR sequences were observed very rarely across donors, whereas some public TCRs were present in many individuals. Because HLA typing was unavailable for some donors at each locus, only the typed subset was used in association tests. According to a later genetic analysis, donors in an Asian-associated ancestry cluster had fewer N-insertions in productive TCRs than the approximately 670-donor mean. Compared with equally common non-associated chains, HLA-associated TCR beta chains in a later analysis were more clonally expanded and had lower generation probabilities. When HLA alleles, especially DR and DQ, strongly co-occurred, TCR associations were difficult to assign to individual alleles. A later analysis reported that several top co-occurrence clusters appeared linked to parvovirus B19, influenza, CMV and Epstein-Barr virus. The authors suggested that the approach could potentially be generalized to other disease states and immunological phenotypes. Only TCR beta chains were sequenced in this cohort, and the absence of alpha or paired-chain data limited detectable features. Immune exposure information for the cohort was limited to CMV serostatus. Linkage disequilibrium might explain the correlated functional status among segregating V segments, but an unknown experimental factor could not be ruled out.

The CDR3, cysteine through phenylalanine, is 14 amino acids long. Only CDR3 DNA is held: 42 bases, read in frame from base 1. CDR1 and CDR2, per the germline V gene, are SNHLY and FYNNEI. The junction shows trimming of 5 bases on V and 4 bases on J, plus 14 bases between the germline ends. In total, 666 healthy bone marrow donors made up the cohort. At the time of sampling, all cohort members were nominally healthy, though unrecorded immune exposures were likely present. The donor was CMV seropositive and belonged to the group of about 290 seropositive cohort members. Each donor provided a peripheral blood sample, and peripheral blood mononuclear cells were used for TCR beta sequencing. Genomic DNA was extracted from the blood cell samples with the Qiagen DNeasy Blood Extraction Kit. Library prep was done by the immunoSEQ multiplex PCR assay. For the multiplex PCR, a mixture combining 60 forward primers for TCR Vbeta segments and 13 reverse primers for TCR Jbeta segments was used. The CDR3 region of rearranged TCR beta genes was amplified from genomic DNA by a multiplex PCR assay. The amplified TCR beta libraries were sequenced on the Illumina HiSeq System as 87-base-pair reads. Per the original workflow: A later analysis counted approximately 74 million unique TCR beta chains across the 700 or so repertoires, and around 9.9 million of these chains were shared by at least two donors. Raw reads were error-corrected and collapsed into unique sequences with a nearest-neighbor algorithm that merged closely related sequences to remove PCR and sequencing errors. To assign V, D and J gene segments, CDR3 sequences were aligned to IMGT reference sequences. Each retained sequence needed at least a six-nucleotide match to both a V gene segment and a J gene segment. A rearrangement counted as productive if the CDR3 had no stop codons and remained in frame with V and J, and every other rearrangement counted as non-productive. Following IMGT convention, CDR3 was defined as the stretch from the second conserved V-encoded cysteine up to the conserved J-encoded phenylalanine. The earlier analysis of some 540 of the donors excluded any sequence lacking an unambiguous match to a single V gene segment. An earlier analysis of about 590 of the donors classified V segments as functional when productive rearrangements were above 56.7% and as segregating when the standard deviation between donors was above 5%. A statistical classification framework was developed to diagnose cytomegalovirus status using the catalog of TCR beta chain sequences. In a later analysis, V and J genes were assigned by comparing TCR nucleotide sequences against IMGT/GENE-DB human TR gene sequences. A later analysis assigned CDR3 sequences and most-parsimonious VDJ recombination scenarios with the TCRdist pipeline. In a later analysis, each TCR beta chain was defined by its CDR3 amino acid sequence together with its V-gene family, and reads lacking a unique V-gene family were excluded. A later analysis removed 592 highly shared, low-generation-probability nucleotide sequences to deal with suspected cross-contamination and a sequencing artifact. In a later analysis, a clonal expansion index for each public chain was calculated from normalized within-repertoire ranks of inferred template counts. Generation probabilities in a later analysis came from a VDJ recombination model fitted to out-of-frame rearrangements, and those results were checked against IGoR. In a later analysis, TCR-TCR, TCR-HLA and TCR-CMV co-occurrence was scored with hypergeometric tests, and a repertoire-size bias correction was applied to TCR pairs. A later analysis estimated false discovery rates by permuting HLA or CMV assignments 20 times. In a later analysis, co-occurring TCRs were grouped using DBSCAN, with TCRdist sequence similarity added in when clustering inside HLA-allele-positive subsets. Co-occurrence clustering excluded repertoires with fewer than 30,000 or more than 120,000 public chains, plus five with anomalous nucleotide sharing. The clones in this table, taken by TCRdb from immuneACCESS, are in-frame only. Not every clone is retained; where verified, under half of the shortfall comes from an unresolved V gene, and the cause of the rest is unknown. The V and J calls and the clone size are those of that table, but D and trimming were determined from the DNA. The sample has about 95,000 clones on record, around three quarters of them singletons. The biggest ten clones account for more than 5% of the sample.

Points on this clone: Its antigen is unknown. Per-base quality was not reported, and no clone a single base away is much larger than it.

The TCR was taken from a man aged 25-45 years in good health and CMV-seropositive. The rearranged segments are TRBV2 and TRBJ1-2; D gene: possibly TRBD1, on 6 matching bases. The sequenced sample consisted of PBMCs. The CDR3: CASSPGQSGYGYTF. The nucleotide sequence is given as TGTGCCAGCAGTCCCGGACAGTCGGGCTATGGCTACACCTTC.